The clone carrying this TCR beta chain was seen a handful of times. Its antigen remains unknown. The data were obtained in a study of ipilimumab plus nivolumab after autologous stem cell transplantation. Findings and limits, study-wide: Authors suggest TCR repertoire, Treg phenotype and gut microbiota support further study.

V was pared by 0 bases and J by 4 bases, with 7 bases between. Germline V gives CDR1 MGHRA, CDR2 YSYEKL. CDR3 length: 14 residues. The method was immunoSEQ multiplex PCR; TCRdb's version includes in-frame clones alone and lacks a portion of them. The data hold about 22,000 clones, with roughly 74% observed a single time. Ipilimumab, 1 mg/kg, started 14 to 28 days after autologous transplant. Through week 26, nivolumab 3 mg/kg IV was given weeks 1, 4, 7, 10, then biweekly. Sequenced here: PBMCs, sampled in a trial of ipilimumab plus nivolumab as post-transplant consolidation. This receptor was identified in a male donor with diffuse large B-cell lymphoma. The V and J genes are TRBV4-1 and TRBJ2-1, with D hard to call. The CDR3 region has the DNA TGCGCCAGCAGCCAAGATGGCTTTTACAATGAGCAGTTCTTC. As protein: CASSQDGFYNEQFF.